These T cell receptor beta chains were read from a single sample in a study of shared clonotypes between healthy human individuals. Only in-frame clones appear in the TCRdb table, and some are missing; sequencing was by immunoSEQ multiplex PCR. The sample lists a few hundred thousand clones; roughly 72% were seen once. Sequenced sample: PBMCs. The receptors shown here come from a woman aged 35 to 49 in good health. Some clones in this sample may be carry-over from other donors' samples. Both conserved end residues are part of each CDR3. A D gene is named only where the DNA matches it firmly. Size tells how often a clone was seen (once, few, many) or the class of an expanded clone, and some rows leave it out.

NA,TRBV25-1,NA,TRBJ2-3,CASSDEGNTQYF,TGTGCCAGCAGTGACGAGGGAAATACGCAGTATTTT
NA,TRBV28,TRBD1,TRBJ2-7,CASSSTRTGLSYEQYF,TGTGCCAGCAGTTCTACCCGGACAGGTCTCTCCTACGAGCAGTACTTC
NA,TRBV30,NA,TRBJ1-4,CAWSVGGNNEKLFF,TGTGCCTGGAGTGTCGGGGGTAATAATGAAAAACTGTTTTTT
NA,TRBV21-1,NA,TRBJ2-7,CASSNIGAPVHEQYF,TGTGCCAGCAGCAATATAGGAGCCCCAGTCCACGAGCAGTACTTC
NA,TRBV9,NA,TRBJ2-2,CASSDPFAGRVTGELFF,TGTGCCAGCAGCGACCCATTCGCGGGGCGCGTCACCGGGGAGCTGTTTTTT
NA,TRBV9,NA,TRBJ2-5,CASSVGGVGETQYF,TGTGCCAGCAGCGTAGGAGGGGTTGGAGAGACCCAGTACTTC
NA,TRBV7-2,TRBD2,TRBJ2-1,CASSQLAGVGNEQFF,TGTGCCAGCAGCCAACTAGCGGGAGTGGGCAATGAGCAGTTCTTC
NA,TRBV7-9,NA,TRBJ2-7,CASSLANIYEQYF,TGTGCCAGCAGCTTAGCGAACATCTACGAGCAGTACTTC
NA,TRBV5-1,NA,TRBJ1-1,CASSLGQAVGAFF,TGCGCCAGCAGCTTGGGTCAGGCAGTTGGGGCTTTCTTT
NA,TRBV20-1,NA,TRBJ2-7,CSATHRAEQYF,TGCAGTGCTACCCACAGGGCCGAGCAGTACTTC
NA,TRBV4-3,NA,TRBJ2-6,CASSWGAEANVLTF,TGCGCCAGCAGCTGGGGGGCGGAGGCCAACGTCCTGACTTTC
NA,TRBV20-1,NA,TRBJ2-1,CSGVFHEQFF,TGCAGTGGCGTTTTCCACGAGCAGTTCTTC
NA,TRBV18,NA,TRBJ2-5,CASSPGADPETQYF,TGTGCCAGCTCACCCGGGGCCGATCCCGAGACCCAGTACTTC
NA,TRBV28,NA,TRBJ1-1,CAIQGTLSEAFF,TGTGCCATCCAAGGTACTCTCTCTGAAGCTTTCTTT
once,TRBV28,NA,TRBJ2-3,CASSPPGAGDTQYF,TGTGCCAGCAGTCCCCCAGGAGCGGGAGATACGCAGTATTTT
NA,TRBV27,TRBD2,TRBJ2-5,CASSALAGGPLSKTQYF,TGTGCCAGCAGTGCACTAGCGGGAGGGCCTCTCTCAAAGACCCAGTACTTC
NA,TRBV7-2,TRBD2,TRBJ2-3,CASRSGTRWADTQYF,TGTGCCAGCAGGTCCGGGACTAGGTGGGCAGATACGCAGTATTTT
many,TRBV21-1,NA,TRBJ2-2,CASSKITGELFF,TGTGCCAGCAGCAAAATCACCGGGGAGCTGTTTTTT
NA,TRBV28,NA,TRBJ2-3,CASIPEEGSTDTQYF,TGTGCCAGCATTCCGGAGGAGGGTAGCACAGATACGCAGTATTTT
few,TRBV4-1,NA,TRBJ2-3,CASSQGQSLDTQYF,TGCGCCAGCAGCCAAGGACAGTCATTAGATACGCAGTATTTT
NA,TRBV28,NA,TRBJ2-7,CASSLQGSLTSYEQYF,TGTGCCAGCAGTTTACAAGGCAGCCTAACATCCTACGAGCAGTACTTC
NA,TRBV7-6,NA,TRBJ2-5,CASSSLLETQYF,TGTGCCAGCAGCTCCCTCTTGGAGACCCAGTACTTC
few,TRBV27,NA,TRBJ2-7,CASSFAGAQTFYEQYF,TGTGCCAGCAGTTTTGCAGGGGCCCAAACTTTCTACGAGCAGTACTTC